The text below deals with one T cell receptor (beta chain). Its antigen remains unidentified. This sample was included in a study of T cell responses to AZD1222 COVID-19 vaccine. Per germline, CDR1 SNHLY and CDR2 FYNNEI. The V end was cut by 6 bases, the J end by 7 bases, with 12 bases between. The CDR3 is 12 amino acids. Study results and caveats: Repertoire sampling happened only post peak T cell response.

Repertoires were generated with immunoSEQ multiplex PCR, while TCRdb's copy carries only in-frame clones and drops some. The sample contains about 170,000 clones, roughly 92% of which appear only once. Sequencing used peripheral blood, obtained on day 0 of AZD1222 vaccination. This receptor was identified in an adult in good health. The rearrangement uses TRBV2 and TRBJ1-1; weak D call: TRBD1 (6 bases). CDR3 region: CASSKQGGEAFF. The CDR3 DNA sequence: TGTGCCAGCAGCAAACAGGGAGGTGAAGCTTTCTTT.